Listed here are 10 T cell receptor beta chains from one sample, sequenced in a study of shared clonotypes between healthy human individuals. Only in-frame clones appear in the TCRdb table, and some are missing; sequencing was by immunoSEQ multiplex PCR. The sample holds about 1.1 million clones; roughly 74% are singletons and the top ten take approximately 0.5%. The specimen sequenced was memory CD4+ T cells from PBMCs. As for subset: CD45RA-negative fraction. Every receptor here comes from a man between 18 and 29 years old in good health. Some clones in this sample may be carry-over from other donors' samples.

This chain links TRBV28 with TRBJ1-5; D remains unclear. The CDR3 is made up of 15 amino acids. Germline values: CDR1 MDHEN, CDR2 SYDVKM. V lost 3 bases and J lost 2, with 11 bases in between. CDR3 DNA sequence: TGTGCCAGCAGTTTCGTGGATCGGGGCAATCAGCCCCAGCATTTT. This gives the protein CASSFVDRGNQPQHF.

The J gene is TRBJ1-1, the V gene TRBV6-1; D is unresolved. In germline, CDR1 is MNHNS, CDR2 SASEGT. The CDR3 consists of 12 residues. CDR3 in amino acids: CASREVGTEAFF. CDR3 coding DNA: TGTGCGTCTCGGGAAGTCGGCACTGAAGCTTTCTTT.

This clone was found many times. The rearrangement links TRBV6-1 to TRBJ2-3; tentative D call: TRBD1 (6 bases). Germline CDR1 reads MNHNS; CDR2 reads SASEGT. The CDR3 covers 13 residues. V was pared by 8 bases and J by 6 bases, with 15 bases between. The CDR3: CASPRQVGDTQYF. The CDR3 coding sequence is TGTGCCAGCCCGAGACAGGTCGGGGATACGCAGTATTTT.

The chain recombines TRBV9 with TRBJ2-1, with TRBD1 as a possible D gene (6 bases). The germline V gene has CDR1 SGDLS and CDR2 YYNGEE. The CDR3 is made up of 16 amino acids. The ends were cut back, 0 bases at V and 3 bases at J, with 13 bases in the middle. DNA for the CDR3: TGTGCCAGCAGCGTAGCTCCCCGGACAGACTACAATGAGCAGTTCTTC. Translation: CASSVAPRTDYNEQFF. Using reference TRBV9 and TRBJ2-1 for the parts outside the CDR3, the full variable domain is DSGVTQTPKHLITATGQRVTLRCSPRSGDLSVYWYQQSLDQGLQFLIQYYNGEERAKGNILERFSAQQFPDLHSELNLSSLELGDSALYFCASSVAPRTDYNEQFFGPGTRLTVL.

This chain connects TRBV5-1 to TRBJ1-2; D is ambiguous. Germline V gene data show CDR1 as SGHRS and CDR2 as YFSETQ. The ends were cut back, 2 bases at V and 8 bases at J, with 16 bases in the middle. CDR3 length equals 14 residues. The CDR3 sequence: CASSFDAGREGYTF. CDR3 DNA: TGCGCCAGCAGCTTTGACGCGGGGAGGGAGGGCTACACCTTC. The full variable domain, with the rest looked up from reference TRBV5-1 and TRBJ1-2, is KAGVTQTPRYLIKTRGQQVTLSCSPISGHRSVSWYQQTPGQGLQFLFEYFSETQRNKGNFPGRFSGRQFSNSRSEMNVSTLELGDSALYLCASSFDAGREGYTFGSGTRLTVV.

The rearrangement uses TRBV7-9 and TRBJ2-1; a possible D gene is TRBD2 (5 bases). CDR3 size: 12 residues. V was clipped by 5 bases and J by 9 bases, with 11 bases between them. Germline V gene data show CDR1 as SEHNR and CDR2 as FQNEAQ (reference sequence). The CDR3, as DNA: TGTGCCAGCAGCCAAATCGAGGGTGAGCAGTTCTTC. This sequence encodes CASSQIEGEQFF.

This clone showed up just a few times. The CDR3 DNA reads TGTGCCAGCCGCCAGGGTGTCCAAGAGACCCAGTACTTC. Encoded protein: CASRQGVQETQYF. V is TRBV18 and J is TRBJ2-5; D is perhaps TRBD1 (5 bases). Between the trimmed V and J ends, which lost 8 bases and 1 base, there was a span of 11 bases. The CDR3 length is 13 residues. Germline assignment: CDR1 KGHSH and CDR2 LQKENI.

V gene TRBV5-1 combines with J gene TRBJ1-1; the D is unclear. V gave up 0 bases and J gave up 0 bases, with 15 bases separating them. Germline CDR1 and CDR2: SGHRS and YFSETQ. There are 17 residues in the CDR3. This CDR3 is CASSLARHEAMNTEAFF. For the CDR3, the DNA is TGCGCCAGCAGCTTGGCCAGACACGAGGCCATGAACACTGAAGCTTTCTTT.

In DNA form, the CDR3 reads TGTGCCAGCAGTAAAGGGACTAGCCACTACGAGCAGTACTTC. This translates into CASSKGTSHYEQYF. The chain combines TRBV6-6 with TRBJ2-7; 9 bases are a match to TRBD2. The CDR3 runs 14 residues. V shed 5 bases and J 3 bases; nucleotides not matched to a gene: 5. Germline CDR1 is MNHNY and CDR2 is SVGAGI (reference sequence).

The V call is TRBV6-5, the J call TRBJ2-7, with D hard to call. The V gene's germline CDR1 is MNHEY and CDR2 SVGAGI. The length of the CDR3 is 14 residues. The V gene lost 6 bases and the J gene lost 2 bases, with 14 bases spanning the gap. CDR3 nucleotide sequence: TGTGCCAGCAGCTTGGCTCTGGGTGCCTACGAGCAGTACTTC. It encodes CASSLALGAYEQYF.